A selection of T cell receptor beta chains follows, all from one sample in a study of cytomegalovirus exposure and HLA in healthy donors. The data were produced by immunoSEQ multiplex PCR, yet TCRdb's version contains in-frame clones alone and is incomplete. The sample yields around 200,000 clones, over 75% seen once. The source material was PBMCs. The receptors derive from a man younger than 35 in good health and CMV-seronegative. The CDR3 runs from the conserved cysteine through the conserved F or W. A row's size may be missing; if present it is once, few, many or a size class.

j_call clone_size v_call cdr3_aa
TRBJ2-7 . TRBV7-6 CASSPGTSGASIYEQYF
TRBJ2-2 few TRBV19 CASIGSPGLAVTGELFF
TRBJ2-3 . TRBV27 CASSLNSGGPADTQYF
TRBJ2-3 . TRBV5-1 CASSPGTGRVTDTQYF
TRBJ1-2 . TRBV7-3 CASSSDRGWGYTF
TRBJ1-5 . TRBV7-8 CASSFGGANQPQHF
TRBJ1-5 . TRBV7-6 CASSPEQGHSNQPQHF
TRBJ2-7 . TRBV28 CASTSGLPSYEQYF
TRBJ1-6 . TRBV5-5 CASSLAGEGRNSPLHF
TRBJ2-7 . TRBV7-6 CASSLEPAGGVLGEQYF
TRBJ2-1 . TRBV5-1 CASSAGGQGRIHEQFF
TRBJ2-1 . TRBV7-3 CASSSPTGGNEQFF
TRBJ2-1 . TRBV7-9 CASSLAALAGGNEQFF
TRBJ1-1 . TRBV4-3 CASSQDRGAYTEAFF
TRBJ1-6 . TRBV19 CASSLSSAYNSPLHF
TRBJ1-2 . TRBV11-2 CASSLDITNYGYTF
TRBJ2-5 . TRBV9 CASSRRLAGAQETQYF
TRBJ1-5 . TRBV11-2 CASSLGQGHQPQHF
TRBJ2-7 . TRBV28 CASSLDTIAEGVQYF
TRBJ1-2 . TRBV28 CASSLWDRNYGYTF
TRBJ2-5 once TRBV27 CASSLYPGQGQETQYF
TRBJ1-2 . TRBV27 CASSRQGLSDYGYTF
TRBJ2-5 once TRBV11-2 CASSLWQGETQYF
TRBJ2-2 . TRBV18 CASSPGTGNTGELFF
TRBJ2-3 . TRBV25-1 CASSEYRTASTDTQYF
TRBJ2-3 . TRBV27 CASSLRGRATGHTQYF